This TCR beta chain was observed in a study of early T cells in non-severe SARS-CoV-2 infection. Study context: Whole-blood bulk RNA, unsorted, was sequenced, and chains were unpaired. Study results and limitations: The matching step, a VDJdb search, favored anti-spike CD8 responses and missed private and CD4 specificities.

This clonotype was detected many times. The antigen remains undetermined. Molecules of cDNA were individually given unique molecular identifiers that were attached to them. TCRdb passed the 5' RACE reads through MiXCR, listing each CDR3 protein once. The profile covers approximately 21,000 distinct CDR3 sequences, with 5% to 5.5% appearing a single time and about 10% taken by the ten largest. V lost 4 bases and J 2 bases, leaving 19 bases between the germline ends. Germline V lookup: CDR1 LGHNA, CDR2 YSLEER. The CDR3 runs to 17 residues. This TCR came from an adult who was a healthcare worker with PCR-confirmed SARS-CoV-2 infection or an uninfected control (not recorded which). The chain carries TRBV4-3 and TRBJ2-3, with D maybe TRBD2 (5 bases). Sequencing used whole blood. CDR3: CASSLALGGYTTDTQYF. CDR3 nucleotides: TGCGCCAGCAGCCTTGCCTTGGGCGGGTATACCACAGATACGCAGTATTTT.